This TCR beta chain was sequenced in a study of ipilimumab plus nivolumab after autologous stem cell transplantation. TCRdb's copy holds only in-frame clones and misses some; the assay was immunoSEQ multiplex PCR. This table holds some 22,000 clones, 70% to 85% found once. Germline CDR1 reads SNHLY; CDR2 reads FYNNEI. Trimming shortened V by 3 bases and J by 0 bases, and 3 bases separated the two germline ends. The CDR3 length is 14 residues. Sample: PBMCs, taken in a trial of ipilimumab plus nivolumab as post-transplant consolidation. This chain links TRBV2 with TRBJ2-6; unclear D gene. This clonotype was obtained from a male donor with diffuse large B-cell lymphoma. In DNA form, the CDR3 reads TGTGCCAGCAGTGATAGCTCTGGGGCCAACGTCCTGACTTTC. This codes for CASSDSSGANVLTF.